Each of the 20 T cell receptor beta chains below was sequenced from the same sample in a study of T cells in Graves' hyperthyroidism and ophthalmopathy. Amplification of TCR beta CDR3 regions used RNA as the template. Initially, a first-round RT-PCR of the TCR CDR3 employed the HTBI primer set. Using its own MiXCR run on the multiplex PCR reads, TCRdb lists one record per CDR3 protein. Here the sample spans hundreds of thousands of distinct CDR3 sequences, about half being singletons. Sequenced sample: peripheral blood or thyroid tissue (not recorded which). The receptors originated from a woman aged 18-29 years with Graves' hyperthyroidism.

The chain uses TRBV29-1 and TRBJ1-1; 9 nucleotides align to TRBD1. Germline-derived CDR1 and CDR2 are SQVTM and ANQGSEA. This CDR3 has 11 amino acids. The ends lost 7 bases at V and 10 bases at J; junction bases unmatched: 7. The CDR3 DNA is TGCAGCGCGGGACAGGGATTTGTAGCTTTCTTT. As protein: CSAGQGFVAFF.

The chain links TRBV25-1 to TRBJ1-2, with no clear D. V lost 5 bases, J lost 2 bases, and 15 bases lay in between. CDR3 length: 15 residues. Germline assignment: CDR1 MGHDK and CDR2 SYGVNS. The CDR3 region has the DNA TGTGCCAGCAGTTACTCCCCCCTTTGGAACTATGGCTACACCTTC. The encoded protein is CASSYSPLWNYGYTF.

The chain has TRBV7-9 and TRBJ1-4; the D gene is possibly TRBD1 (5 bases). The CDR3 length is 14 residues. Trimming removed 5 bases from V and 4 bases from J, with 11 bases in between. CDR1 SEHNR and CDR2 FQNEAQ come from the germline V gene (reference sequence). Here the CDR3 DNA reads TGTGCCAGCAGCCAAGAAGGGGTTAATGAAAAACTGTTTTTT. This translates into CASSQEGVNEKLFF.

The chain is built from TRBV9 and TRBJ2-5; the D is unclear. The CDR3 spans 13 residues. Deletions cut 2 bases from V and 5 bases from J, with 10 bases between. From germline, CDR1 is SGDLS and CDR2 YYNGEE. For the CDR3, the DNA is TGTGCCAGCAGCGTGAGGTCGGGTGAGACCCAGTACTTC. Residues: CASSVRSGETQYF.

This clonotype appeared a few times. The chain recombines TRBV2 with TRBJ1-6; 9 bases are a match to TRBD1. CDR3 length: 13 amino acids. Germline V gene lookup returns CDR1 SNHLY and CDR2 FYNNEI. The V and J ends lost 8 bases and 9 bases, in that order; junction bases with no gene match: 5. The CDR3 here is CASGTGKASPLHF. CDR3 nucleotide sequence: TGTGCCAGCGGGACAGGGAAGGCTTCACCCCTCCACTTT.

This clonotype was detected ten times or more. The V gene is TRBV7-2, the J gene TRBJ2-7; the D is unclear. With 0 bases removed from V and 7 bases from J, the gap between germline ends came to 7 bases. The germline V gene encodes CDR1 SGHTA and CDR2 FQGNSA. CDR3 length equals 12 residues. The CDR3 is CASSLASPEQYF. CDR3 nucleotides: TGTGCCAGCAGCTTAGCTAGTCCAGAGCAGTACTTC.

This clonotype was counted a single time. CDR3 nucleotide sequence: TGTGCCATCAGTGATCGACAGAAAAGGGGGTCACCCCTCCACTTT. It translates to CAISDRQKRGSPLHF. The rearrangement links TRBV10-3 to TRBJ1-6, with TRBD1 as a possible D gene (6 bases). The CDR3 runs to 15 residues. Trimming cost V 3 bases and J 10 bases, with 16 bases left between them. Germline values: CDR1 ENHRY, CDR2 SYGVKD.

This clonotype has a handful of counts. The chain combines TRBV2 with TRBJ2-3, with D unclear. The ends were cut back, 7 bases at V and 0 bases at J, with 11 bases in the middle. Germline-derived CDR1 and CDR2 are SNHLY and FYNNEI. The CDR3 is 14 residues long. Here the CDR3 DNA reads TGTGCCAGCACCCAGTTACTGAGCACAGATACGCAGTATTTT. It is translated as CASTQLLSTDTQYF.

To note about this clonotype: One end of the junction varies from germline; a read error may be responsible. The CDR3 nucleotides are TGTGCCAGCAGTTACTCGACCAGGGGCGCGGGGGAGCAGTACTTC. Its translation is CASSYSTRGAGEQYF. The genes are TRBV10-3 and TRBJ2-7; D is tentatively TRBD1 or TRBD2 (6 bases each). This CDR3 is 15 amino acids long. The germline gives CDR1 ENHRY, CDR2 SYGVKD.

This clonotype was picked up many times. V and J are TRBV2 and TRBJ1-5; maybe TRBD1 (5 bases). The ends were cut back, 4 bases at V and 7 bases at J, with 11 bases in the middle. The germline V gene encodes CDR1 SNHLY and CDR2 FYNNEI. CDR3 length equals 13 residues. The CDR3 DNA sequence: TGTGCCAGCAGTGGGGGGAATAGGCAGCCCCAGCATTTT. Its translation is CASSGGNRQPQHF.

The CDR3 DNA reads TGTGCCAGCAGGGTAGCGGGAGGGCCCCACGAGCAGTACTTC. This encodes CASRVAGGPHEQYF. The chain has TRBV2 and TRBJ2-7; 11 bases line up with TRBD2. Trimming removed 6 bases from V and 5 bases from J; junction bases left unmatched: 6. CDR3 length: 14 residues. Germline V CDR1 and CDR2: SNHLY, FYNNEI.

On this clonotype: This may stem from a read error, because a much larger clone lies one nucleotide away. The rearrangement joins TRBV10-2 to TRBJ2-7, with 10 bases matching TRBD1. This CDR3 spans 12 amino acids. CDR1 is WSHSY and CDR2 is SAAADI in the germline V gene. Written as DNA, the CDR3 is TGCGTCAGCAGGGACAGGGGTTTCGAGCAGTACTTC. It translates to CVSRDRGFEQYF.

The chain uses TRBV20-1 and TRBJ1-1, with D possibly matching TRBD1 (5 bases). Germline V gene data show CDR1 as DFQATT and CDR2 as SNEGSKA (reference sequence). The CDR3 extends over 16 amino acids. V gave up 3 bases and J gave up 1 base, with 18 bases separating them. CDR3 bases: TGCAGTGCTAGGGGGGTGGTATTGGAAAAGAACACTGAAGCTTTCTTT. It codes for CSARGVVLEKNTEAFF.

This clonotype was recorded a few times. This chain connects TRBV7-9 to TRBJ1-2; no clear D. The CDR3 is made up of 13 amino acids. The V end was cut by 6 bases, the J end by 6 bases, with 14 bases between. Germline V gene lookup returns CDR1 SEHNR and CDR2 FQNEAQ (reference sequence). This CDR3 reads CASSLNWANGYTF. CDR3 nucleotide sequence: TGTGCCAGCAGTTTAAACTGGGCGAATGGCTACACCTTC.

Concerning this clonotype itself: Mismatch with germline at one junction end may stem from a read error. The chain links TRBV11-3 to TRBJ1-1; D is perhaps TRBD1 (5 bases). In germline, CDR1 is SGHNT, CDR2 YENEEA. This CDR3 spans 12 amino acids. The DNA of the CDR3 is TGTACCAGCAGCTTTAGGGGCACTGAAGCTTTCTTT. It specifies CTSSFRGTEAFF.

Ten or more counts support this clonotype. V and J are TRBV2 and TRBJ2-7, with D unresolved. The germline V gene encodes CDR1 SNHLY and CDR2 FYNNEI. V lost 4 bases and J 5 bases, leaving 12 bases between the germline ends. This CDR3 contains 13 residues. The DNA for the CDR3 is TGTGCCAGCAGTGTTGAAGGCCTAAACGAGCAGTACTTC. Its translation is CASSVEGLNEQYF.

The chain is built from TRBV19 and TRBJ2-2; TRBD2 aligns across 7 bases. CDR1 is LNHDA, CDR2 SQIVND, per germline (reference sequence). CDR3 length: 17 amino acids. The ends lost 3 bases at V and 0 bases at J; junction bases unmatched: 7. As DNA, the CDR3 is TGTGCCAGTAGTATGGGGAGGGCGACAGCGAACACCGGGGAGCTGTTTTTT. Protein: CASSMGRATANTGELFF.

Remarks on this clonotype: The junction departs from germline at one end; a sequencing error may be responsible. This chain connects TRBV14 to TRBJ2-3; tentative D call: TRBD2 (5 bases). This CDR3 has 14 amino acids. CDR1 is SGHDN and CDR2 is FVKESK in the germline V gene. CDR3 protein: CAGSLAPRTDTQYF. CDR3 nucleotides: TGTGCCGGCAGCTTAGCGCCGAGGACAGATACGCAGTATTTT.

The J gene is TRBJ2-7, the V gene TRBV14; no firm D call. V was cut by 2 bases and J by 2 bases, with 7 bases left in between. CDR1 is SGHDN and CDR2 is FVKESK in the germline V gene. The CDR3 is 13 amino acids. The CDR3 region is CASSQNRAYEQYF. CDR3 bases: TGTGCCAGCAGCCAAAATAGGGCCTACGAGCAGTACTTC.

V and J are TRBV2 and TRBJ1-1, with D uncertain. The CDR3 is 13 residues long. V lost 5 bases to trimming and J lost 4 bases, with 11 bases between them. Germline CDR1 is SNHLY and CDR2 is FYNNEI. CDR3 sequence (DNA): TGTGCCAGCAGTTTAACTGCTTCCACTGAAGCTTTCTTT. It specifies CASSLTASTEAFF.